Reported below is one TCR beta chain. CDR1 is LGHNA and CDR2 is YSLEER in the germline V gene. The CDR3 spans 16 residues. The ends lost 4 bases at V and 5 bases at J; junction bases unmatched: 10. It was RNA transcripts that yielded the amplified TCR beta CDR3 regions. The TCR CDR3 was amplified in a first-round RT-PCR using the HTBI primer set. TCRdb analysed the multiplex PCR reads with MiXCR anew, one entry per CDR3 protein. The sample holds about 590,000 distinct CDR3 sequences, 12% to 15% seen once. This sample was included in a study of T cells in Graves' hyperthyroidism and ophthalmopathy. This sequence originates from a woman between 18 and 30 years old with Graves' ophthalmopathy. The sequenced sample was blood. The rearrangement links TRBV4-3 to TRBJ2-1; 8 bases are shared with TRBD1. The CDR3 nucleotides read TGCGCCAGCAGCCCGATGGACAGGGTGGGTCACAATGAGCAGTTCTTC. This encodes CASSPMDRVGHNEQFF.